This T cell receptor beta chain was profiled in a study of neurological immune-mediated disorders. Whole-study results and caveats: Multiple sclerosis patients had less TCR clonal expansion than even healthy controls, unlike HTLV-1-associated myelopathy.

Synthesis of cDNA used 5'RACE (with 10-nucleotide random UMIs). TCRdb ran MiXCR on the 5' RACE reads and lists one entry per CDR3 protein. The sample holds 75,000 to 85,000 distinct CDR3 sequences; 17% are singletons and the top ten take about 16%. This clonotype was recorded many times. Its cognate antigen is unknown. V was pared by 6 bases and J by 6 bases, with 15 bases between. Germline V gene lookup returns CDR1 MNHEY and CDR2 SVGEGT. The CDR3 extends over 14 amino acids. The clonotype comes from a woman between 40 and 50 years old in good health. Sample: PBMCs. The V and J genes are TRBV6-2 or TRBV6-3 and TRBJ2-1; D is perhaps TRBD2 (5 bases). The DNA of the CDR3 is TGTGCCAGCAGCCCGACCCTAGCTTTCAATGAGCAGTTCTTC. Translated, it gives CASSPTLAFNEQFF.